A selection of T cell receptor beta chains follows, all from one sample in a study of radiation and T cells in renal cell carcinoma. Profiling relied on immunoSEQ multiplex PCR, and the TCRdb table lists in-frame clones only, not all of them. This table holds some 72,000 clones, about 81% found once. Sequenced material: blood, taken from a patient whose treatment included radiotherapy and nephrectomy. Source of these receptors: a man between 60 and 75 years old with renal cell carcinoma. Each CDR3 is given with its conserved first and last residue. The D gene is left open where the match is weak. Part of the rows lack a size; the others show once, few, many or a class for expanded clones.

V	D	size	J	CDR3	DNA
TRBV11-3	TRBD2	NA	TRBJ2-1	CASSHRDYPDEQFF	TGTGCCAGCAGCCACCGGGACTACCCGGATGAGCAGTTCTTC
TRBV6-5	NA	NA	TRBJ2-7	CASMRETSYEQYF	TGTGCCAGCATGCGAGAGACATCCTACGAGCAGTACTTC
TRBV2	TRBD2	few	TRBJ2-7	CASTGGIYEQYF	TGTGCCAGCACGGGAGGAATCTACGAGCAGTACTTC
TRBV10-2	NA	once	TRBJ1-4	CASSEKQGNEKLFF	TGCGCCAGCAGTGAGAAGCAGGGAAATGAAAAACTGTTTTTT
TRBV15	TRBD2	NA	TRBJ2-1	CATSREGSYNEQFF	TGTGCCACCAGTAGGGAGGGGTCCTACAATGAGCAGTTCTTC
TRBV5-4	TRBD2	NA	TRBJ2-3	CASYVAGPADTQYF	TGTGCCAGCTACGTAGCGGGACCTGCAGATACGCAGTATTTT
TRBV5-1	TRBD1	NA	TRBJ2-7	CASSLEGQGMDEQYF	TGCGCCAGCAGCTTGGAGGGACAGGGAATGGACGAGCAGTACTTC
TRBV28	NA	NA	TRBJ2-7	CASSYRGGDEQYF	TGTGCCAGCAGTTATCGGGGAGGCGACGAGCAGTACTTC
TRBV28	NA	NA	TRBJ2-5	CASSLDGEQETQYF	TGTGCCAGCAGTCTCGACGGGGAGCAAGAGACCCAGTACTTC
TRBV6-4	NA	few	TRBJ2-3	CASSDSRSSTDTQYF	TGTGCCAGCAGTGACTCGAGGAGTAGCACAGATACGCAGTATTTT
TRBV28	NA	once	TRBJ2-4	CASRDRGAGPGTSVAKNIQYF	TGTGCCAGCAGGGACCGTGGAGCGGGGCCAGGGACATCGGTAGCCAAAAACATTCAGTACTTC
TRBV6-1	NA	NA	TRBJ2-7	CASSQMPQQYF	TGTGCCAGCAGTCAAATGCCCCAGCAGTACTTC
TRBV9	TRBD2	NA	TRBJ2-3	CASSVAPTPGLADTDTQYF	TGTGCCAGCAGCGTAGCCCCAACACCGGGACTAGCGGACACAGATACGCAGTATTTT